These 2 T cell receptor beta chains were sequenced from one sample in a study of OX40 agonist ivuxolimab in advanced cancers. Assay: immunoSEQ multiplex PCR; the TCRdb copy retains only in-frame clones and omits some. The sample yields 50,000 to 65,000 clones, 85% to 90% seen once. Sequences were derived from CD4+ or CD8+ T cells sorted from blood, sampled in a trial of the OX40 agonist ivuxolimab. All receptors derive from an adult with an advanced solid tumor such as melanoma, head and neck, liver or kidney cancer.

The chain recombines TRBV5-4 with TRBJ1-1; the D gene is possibly TRBD1 (6 bases). V was clipped by 4 bases and J by 2 bases, with 9 bases between them. The CDR3 is made up of 13 amino acids. Germline assignment: CDR1 SGHNT and CDR2 YYREEE (reference sequence). CDR3 residues: CASSLQGNTEAFF. CDR3 in DNA: TGTGCCAGCAGCCTACAGGGTAACACTGAAGCTTTCTTT.

The chain combines TRBV18 with TRBJ1-1, with a weak D call TRBD1 (5 bases). Germline V gene data show CDR1 as KGHSH and CDR2 as LQKENI. V dropped 10 bases and J dropped 1 base, with 13 bases sitting between them. The CDR3 runs 13 residues. The CDR3 region is CATSPGENTEAFF. CDR3 bases: TGTGCCACTTCACCGGGGGAGAACACTGAAGCTTTCTTT.